One T cell receptor (beta chain) is described in this entry. Clones were sequenced by immunoSEQ multiplex PCR, and TCRdb holds only the in-frame ones, with some missing. The sample lists approximately 450,000 clones, 87% occurring once. The data were obtained in a study of blood T cell repertoires in COVID-19. CDR1 and CDR2 from the germline V gene are MGHRA and YSYEKL. CDR3 length: 14 amino acids. The V gene end was trimmed by 5 bases and the J gene end by 3 bases; junction bases not matched to a gene: 5. The rearrangement joins TRBV4-1 to TRBJ2-7, with 9 bases matching TRBD1. The origin of this receptor is a woman aged 18 to 35 with acute COVID-19. The sequencing input was PBMCs or T cells enriched from blood (not recorded which). The CDR3 bases are TGCGCCAGCAGCTATGGACAGGGGAACTACGAGCAGTACTTC. As protein: CASSYGQGNYEQYF.